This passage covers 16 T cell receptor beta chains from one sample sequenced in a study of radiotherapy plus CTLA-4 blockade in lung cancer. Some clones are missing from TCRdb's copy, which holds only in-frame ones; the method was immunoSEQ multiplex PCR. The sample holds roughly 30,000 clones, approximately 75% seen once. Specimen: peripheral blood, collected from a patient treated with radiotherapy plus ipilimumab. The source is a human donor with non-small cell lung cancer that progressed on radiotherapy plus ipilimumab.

CDR3 in DNA: TGTGCCAGCAGTGCCCCTAACGGGGTGGGAGAGCAGTACTTC. It translates to CASSAPNGVGEQYF. The genes are TRBV25-1 and TRBJ2-7; the D gene is possibly TRBD2 (5 bases). Trimming removed 4 bases at V and 7 bases at J, with 17 bases between. The germline CDR1 and CDR2 sequences are MGHDK and SYGVNS. The CDR3 is made up of 14 amino acids.

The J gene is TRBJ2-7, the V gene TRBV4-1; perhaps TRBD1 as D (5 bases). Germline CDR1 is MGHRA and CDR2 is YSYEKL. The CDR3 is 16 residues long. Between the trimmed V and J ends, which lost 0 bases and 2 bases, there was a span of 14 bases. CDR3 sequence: CASSQDWPGLTYEQYF. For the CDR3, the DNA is TGCGCCAGCAGCCAAGATTGGCCAGGGCTTACCTACGAGCAGTACTTC.

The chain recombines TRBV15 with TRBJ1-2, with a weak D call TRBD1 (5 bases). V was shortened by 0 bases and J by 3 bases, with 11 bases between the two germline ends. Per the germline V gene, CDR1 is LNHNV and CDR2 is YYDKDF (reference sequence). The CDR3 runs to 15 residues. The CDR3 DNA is TGTGCCACCAGCAGAGATAGGGCCAGGGACTATGGCTACACCTTC. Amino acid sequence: CATSRDRARDYGYTF.

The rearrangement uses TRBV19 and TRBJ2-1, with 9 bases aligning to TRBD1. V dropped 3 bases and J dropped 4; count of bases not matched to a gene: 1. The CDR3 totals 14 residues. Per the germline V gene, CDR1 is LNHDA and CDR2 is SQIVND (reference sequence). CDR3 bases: TGTGCCAGTAGTATTGGGACAGGGTACAATGAGCAGTTCTTC. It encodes CASSIGTGYNEQFF. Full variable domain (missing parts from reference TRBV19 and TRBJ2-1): DGGITQSPKYLFRKEGQNVTLSCEQNLNHDAMYWYRQDPGQGLRLIYYSQIVNDFQKGDIAEGYSVSREKKESFPLTVTSAQKNPTAFYLCASSIGTGYNEQFFGPGTRLTVL.

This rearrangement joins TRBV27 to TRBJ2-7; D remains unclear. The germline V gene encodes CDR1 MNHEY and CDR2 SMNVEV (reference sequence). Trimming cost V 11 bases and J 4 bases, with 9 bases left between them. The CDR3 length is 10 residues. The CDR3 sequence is CAVGAYEQYF. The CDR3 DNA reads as TGTGCCGTAGGAGCTTACGAGCAGTACTTC.

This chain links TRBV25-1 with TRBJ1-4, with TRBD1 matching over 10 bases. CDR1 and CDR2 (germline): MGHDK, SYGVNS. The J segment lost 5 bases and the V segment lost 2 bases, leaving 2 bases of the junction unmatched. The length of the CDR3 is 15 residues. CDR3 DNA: TGTGCCAGCAGTGAACAGGGACAGGGGAATGAAAAACTGTTTTTT. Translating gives CASSEQGQGNEKLFF.

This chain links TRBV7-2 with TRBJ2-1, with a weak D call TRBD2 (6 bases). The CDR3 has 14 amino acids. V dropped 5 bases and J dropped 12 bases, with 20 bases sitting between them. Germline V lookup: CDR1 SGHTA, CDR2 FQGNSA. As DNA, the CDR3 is TGTGCCAGCAGCGCCTCCCCGGGACTTGGGGGGCAGTTCTTC. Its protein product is CASSASPGLGGQFF.

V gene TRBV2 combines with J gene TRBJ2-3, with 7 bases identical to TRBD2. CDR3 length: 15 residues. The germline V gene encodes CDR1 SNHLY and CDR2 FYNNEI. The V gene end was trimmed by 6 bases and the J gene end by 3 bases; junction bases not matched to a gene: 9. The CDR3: CASSSRRGITDTQYF. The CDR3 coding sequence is TGTGCCAGCAGCAGCCGGCGGGGGATAACAGATACGCAGTATTTT.

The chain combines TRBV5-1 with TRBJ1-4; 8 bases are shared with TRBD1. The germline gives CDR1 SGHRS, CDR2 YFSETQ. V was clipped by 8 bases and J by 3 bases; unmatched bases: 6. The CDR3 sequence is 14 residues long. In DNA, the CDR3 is TGCGCCAGTAACCAGGGGGCGGCTAATGAAAAACTGTTTTTT. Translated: CASNQGAANEKLFF.

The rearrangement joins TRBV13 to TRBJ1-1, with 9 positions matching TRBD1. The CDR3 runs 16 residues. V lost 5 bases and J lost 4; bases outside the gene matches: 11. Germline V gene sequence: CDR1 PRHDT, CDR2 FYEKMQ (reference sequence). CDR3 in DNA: TGTGCCAGCAGCACCGACCAACAGGGGGCAGGCACTGAAGCTTTCTTT. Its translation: CASSTDQQGAGTEAFF.

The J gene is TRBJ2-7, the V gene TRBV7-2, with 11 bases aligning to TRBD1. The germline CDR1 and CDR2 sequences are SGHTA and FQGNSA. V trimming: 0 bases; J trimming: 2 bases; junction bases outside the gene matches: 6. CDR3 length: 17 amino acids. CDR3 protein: CASSLAKGQGGPYEQYF. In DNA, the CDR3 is TGTGCCAGCAGCTTAGCGAAGGGACAGGGGGGGCCCTACGAGCAGTACTTC.

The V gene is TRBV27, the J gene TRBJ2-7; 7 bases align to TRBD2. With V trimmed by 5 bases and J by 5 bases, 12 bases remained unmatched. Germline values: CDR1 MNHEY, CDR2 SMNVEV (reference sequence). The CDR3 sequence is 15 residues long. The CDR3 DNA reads TGTGCCAGCAGTCCCGTCGGGGGGATCCCAAACGAGCAGTACTTC. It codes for CASSPVGGIPNEQYF.

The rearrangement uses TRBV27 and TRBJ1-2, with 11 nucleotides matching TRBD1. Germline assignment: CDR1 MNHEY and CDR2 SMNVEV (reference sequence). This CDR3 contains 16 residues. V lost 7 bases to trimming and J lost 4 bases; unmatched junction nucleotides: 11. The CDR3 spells CASKEPGTGGIYGYTF. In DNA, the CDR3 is TGTGCCAGCAAGGAACCTGGGACAGGGGGAATCTATGGCTACACCTTC.

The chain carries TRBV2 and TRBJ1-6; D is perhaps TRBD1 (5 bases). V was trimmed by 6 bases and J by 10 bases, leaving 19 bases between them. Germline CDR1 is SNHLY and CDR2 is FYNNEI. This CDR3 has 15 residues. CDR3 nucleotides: TGTGCCAGCAGCGCGGCATGGGGCGGAGGGTCACCCCTCCACTTT. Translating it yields CASSAAWGGGSPLHF.

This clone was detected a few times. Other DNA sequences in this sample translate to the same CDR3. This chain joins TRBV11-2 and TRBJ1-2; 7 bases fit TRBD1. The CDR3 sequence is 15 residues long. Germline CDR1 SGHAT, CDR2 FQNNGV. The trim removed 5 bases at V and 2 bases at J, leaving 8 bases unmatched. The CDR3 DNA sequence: TGTGCCAGCAGCCTGAGACAGGGTTGGAACTATGGCTACACCTTC. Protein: CASSLRQGWNYGYTF.

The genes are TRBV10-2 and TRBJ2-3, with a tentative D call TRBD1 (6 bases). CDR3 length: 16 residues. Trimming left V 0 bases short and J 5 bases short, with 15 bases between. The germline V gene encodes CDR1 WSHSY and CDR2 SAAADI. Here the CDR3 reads CASSESWTAAGDTQYF. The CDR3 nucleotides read TGCGCCAGCAGTGAGTCGTGGACAGCGGCCGGAGATACGCAGTATTTT.